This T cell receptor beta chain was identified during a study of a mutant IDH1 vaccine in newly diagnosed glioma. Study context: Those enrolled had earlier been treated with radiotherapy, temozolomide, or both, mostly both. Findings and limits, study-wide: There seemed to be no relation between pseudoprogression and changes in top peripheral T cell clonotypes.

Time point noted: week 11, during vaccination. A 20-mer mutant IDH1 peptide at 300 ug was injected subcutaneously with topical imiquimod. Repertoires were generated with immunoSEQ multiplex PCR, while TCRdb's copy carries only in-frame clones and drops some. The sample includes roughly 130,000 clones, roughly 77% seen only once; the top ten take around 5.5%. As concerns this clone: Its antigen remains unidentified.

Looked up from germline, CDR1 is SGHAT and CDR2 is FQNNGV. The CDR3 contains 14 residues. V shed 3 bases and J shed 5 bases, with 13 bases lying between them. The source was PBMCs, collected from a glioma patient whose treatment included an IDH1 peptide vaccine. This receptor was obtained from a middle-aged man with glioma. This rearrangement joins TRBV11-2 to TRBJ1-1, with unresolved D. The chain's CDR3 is CASSFSGRSTEAFF. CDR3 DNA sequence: TGTGCCAGCAGCTTTTCCGGACGAAGTACTGAAGCTTTCTTT.